This TCR beta chain was found in a study of blood T cell repertoires in COVID-19. Study summary: Researchers got acute and convalescent COVID-19 samples from the United States, Italy and Spain. PBMCs, B-cell-depleted T cells, or T cells were the source of the cDNA or gDNA that made up the material.

In the original workflow: Amplification with reference gene primers provided the estimates of nucleated cell counts. This table comes from immunoSEQ multiplex PCR, and its TCRdb copy is limited to in-frame clones, with some not included. V and J calls and clone size come straight from that table; D and trimming were deduced from the DNA. In the table there are fewer than 25,000 clones, more than 90% of which are singletons. There are 16 residues in the CDR3. V gave up 3 bases and J gave up 3 bases; unmatched junction bases: 10. Germline CDR1 and CDR2: GTSNPN and SVGIG (reference sequence). This clonotype originated in a human donor in a cohort sampled during active COVID-19. Sequencing input: peripheral blood. V and J are TRBV30 and TRBJ1-2; the match to TRBD1 covers 10 bases. CDR3 DNA sequence: TGTGCCTGGAGAATCTCTGGGACAGGGGATTACTATGGCTACACCTTC. Its protein is CAWRISGTGDYYGYTF. The whole variable domain, filled in from reference TRBV30 and TRBJ1-2, reads SQTIHQWPATLVQPVGSPLSLECTVEGTSNPNLYWYRQAAGRGLQLLFYSVGIGQISSEVPQNLSASRPQDRQFILSSKKLLLSDSGFYLCAWRISGTGDYYGYTFGSGTRLTVV.